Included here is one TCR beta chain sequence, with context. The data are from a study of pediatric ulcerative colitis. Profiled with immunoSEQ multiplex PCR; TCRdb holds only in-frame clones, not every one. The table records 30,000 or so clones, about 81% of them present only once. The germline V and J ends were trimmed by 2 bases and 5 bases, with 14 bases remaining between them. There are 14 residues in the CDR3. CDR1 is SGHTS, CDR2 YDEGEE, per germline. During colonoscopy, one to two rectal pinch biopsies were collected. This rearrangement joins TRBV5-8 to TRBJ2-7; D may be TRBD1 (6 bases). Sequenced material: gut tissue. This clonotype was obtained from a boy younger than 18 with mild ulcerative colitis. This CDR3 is CASSFPGQRNEQYF. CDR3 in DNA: TGTGCCAGCAGCTTCCCCGGACAGAGGAACGAGCAGTACTTC.